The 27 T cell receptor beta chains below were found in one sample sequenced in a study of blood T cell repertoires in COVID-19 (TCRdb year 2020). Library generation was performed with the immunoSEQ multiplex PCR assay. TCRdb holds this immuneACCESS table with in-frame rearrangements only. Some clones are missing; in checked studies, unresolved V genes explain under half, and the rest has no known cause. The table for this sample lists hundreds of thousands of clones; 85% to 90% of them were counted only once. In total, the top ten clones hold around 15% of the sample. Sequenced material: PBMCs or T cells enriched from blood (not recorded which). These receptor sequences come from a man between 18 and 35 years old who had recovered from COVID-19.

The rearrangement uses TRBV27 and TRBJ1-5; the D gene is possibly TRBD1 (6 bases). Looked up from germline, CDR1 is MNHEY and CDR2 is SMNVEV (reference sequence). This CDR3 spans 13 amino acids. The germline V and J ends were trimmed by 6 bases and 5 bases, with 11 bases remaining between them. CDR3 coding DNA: TGTGCCAGCAGACAGGGCGTGCATCAGCCCCAGCATTTT. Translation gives CASRQGVHQPQHF.

The CDR3 is CASRVNRVGTDTQYF. For the CDR3, the DNA is TGTGCCAGCAGGGTGAACAGGGTCGGCACAGATACGCAGTATTTT. The rearrangement joins TRBV27 to TRBJ2-3, with a possible D match to TRBD1 (6 bases). CDR1 is MNHEY and CDR2 is SMNVEV in the germline V gene (reference sequence). This CDR3 has 15 residues. The germline V and J ends were trimmed by 6 bases and 1 base, with 14 bases remaining between them.

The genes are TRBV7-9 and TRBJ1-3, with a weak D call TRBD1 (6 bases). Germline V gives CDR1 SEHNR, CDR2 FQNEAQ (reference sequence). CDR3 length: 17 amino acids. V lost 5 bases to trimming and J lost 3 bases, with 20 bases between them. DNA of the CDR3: TGTGCCAGCAGCGCGACTTGGGGGGGCGCAGATGGAAACACCATATATTTT. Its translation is CASSATWGGADGNTIYF. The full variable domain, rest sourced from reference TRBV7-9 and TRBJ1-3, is DTGVSQNPRHKITKRGQNVTFRCDPISEHNRLYWYRQTLGQGPEFLTYFQNEAQLEKSRLLSDRFSAERPKGSFSTLEIQRTEQGDSAMYLCASSATWGGADGNTIYFGEGSWLTVV.

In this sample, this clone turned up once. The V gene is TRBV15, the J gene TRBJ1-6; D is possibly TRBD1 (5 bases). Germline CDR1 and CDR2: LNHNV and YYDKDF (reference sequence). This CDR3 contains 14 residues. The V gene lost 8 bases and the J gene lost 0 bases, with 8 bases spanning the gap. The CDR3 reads CATGASSYNSPLHF. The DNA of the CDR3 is TGTGCCACCGGGGCTAGCTCCTATAATTCACCCCTCCACTTT.

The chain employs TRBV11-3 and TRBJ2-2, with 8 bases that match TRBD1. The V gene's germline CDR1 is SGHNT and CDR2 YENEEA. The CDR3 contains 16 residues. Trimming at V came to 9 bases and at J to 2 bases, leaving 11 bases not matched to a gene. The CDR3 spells CASIDWTGPNTGELFF. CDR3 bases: TGTGCCAGTATAGATTGGACAGGGCCAAACACCGGGGAGCTGTTTTTT.

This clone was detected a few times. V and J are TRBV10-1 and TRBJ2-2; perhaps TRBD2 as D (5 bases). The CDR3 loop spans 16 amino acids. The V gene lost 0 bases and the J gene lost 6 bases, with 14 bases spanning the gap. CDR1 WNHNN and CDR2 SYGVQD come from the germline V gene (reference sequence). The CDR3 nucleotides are TGCGCCAGCAGTGAGTCTACGGGAATGGGCTCCGGGGAGCTGTTTTTT. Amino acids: CASSESTGMGSGELFF.

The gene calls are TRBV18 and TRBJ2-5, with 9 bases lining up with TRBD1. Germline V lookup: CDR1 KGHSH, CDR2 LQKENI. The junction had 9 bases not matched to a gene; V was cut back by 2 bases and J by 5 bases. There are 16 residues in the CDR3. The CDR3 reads CASSPYGQGIGETQYF. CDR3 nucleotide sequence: TGTGCCAGCTCACCATACGGACAGGGGATCGGGGAGACCCAGTACTTC.

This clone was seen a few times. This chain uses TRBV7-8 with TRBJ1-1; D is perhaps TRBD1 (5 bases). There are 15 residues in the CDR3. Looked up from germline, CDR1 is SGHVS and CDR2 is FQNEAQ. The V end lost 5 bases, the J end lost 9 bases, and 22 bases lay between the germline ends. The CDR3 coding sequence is TGTGCCAGCAGCCCACCTAACCTTGGGGGGAATAAAGCTTTCTTT. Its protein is CASSPPNLGGNKAFF. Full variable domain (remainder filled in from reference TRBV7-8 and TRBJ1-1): GAGVSQSPRYKVAKRGQDVALRCDPISGHVSLFWYQQALGQGPEFLTYFQNEAQLDKSGLPSDRFFAERPEGSVSTLKIQRTQQEDSAVYLCASSPPNLGGNKAFFGQGTRLTVV.

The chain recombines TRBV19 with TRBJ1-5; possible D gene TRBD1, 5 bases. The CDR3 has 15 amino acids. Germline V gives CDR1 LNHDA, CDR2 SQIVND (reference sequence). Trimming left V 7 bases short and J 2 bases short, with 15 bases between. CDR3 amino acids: CASNPAGGGNQPQHF. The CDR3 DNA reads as TGTGCCAGTAACCCGGCGGGGGGGGGCAATCAGCCCCAGCATTTT.

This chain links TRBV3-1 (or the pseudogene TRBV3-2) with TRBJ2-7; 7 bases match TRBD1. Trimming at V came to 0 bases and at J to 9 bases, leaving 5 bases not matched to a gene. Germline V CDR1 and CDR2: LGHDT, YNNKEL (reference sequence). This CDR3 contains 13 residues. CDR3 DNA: TGTGCCAGCAGCCAAGATTCAGGGGGAAGGCAGTACTTC. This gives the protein CASSQDSGGRQYF.

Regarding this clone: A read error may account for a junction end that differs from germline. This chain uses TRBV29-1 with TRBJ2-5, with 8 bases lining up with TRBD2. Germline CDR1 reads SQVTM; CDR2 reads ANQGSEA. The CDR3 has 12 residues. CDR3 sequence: CSVSSGEEIQYF. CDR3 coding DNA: TGCAGCGTGAGTAGCGGGGAAGAGATCCAGTACTTC.

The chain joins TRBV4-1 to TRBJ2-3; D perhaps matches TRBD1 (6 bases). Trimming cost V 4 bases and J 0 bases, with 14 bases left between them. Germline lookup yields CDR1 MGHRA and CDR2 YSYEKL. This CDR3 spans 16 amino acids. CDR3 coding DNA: TGCGCCAGCAGCCGGATGGACAGCCCTAGCACAGATACGCAGTATTTT. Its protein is CASSRMDSPSTDTQYF.

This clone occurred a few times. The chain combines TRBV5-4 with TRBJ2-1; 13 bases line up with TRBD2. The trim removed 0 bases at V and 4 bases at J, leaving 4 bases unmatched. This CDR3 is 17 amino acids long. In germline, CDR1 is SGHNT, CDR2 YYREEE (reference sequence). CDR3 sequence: CASSLARGLAGYNEQFF. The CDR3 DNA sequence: TGTGCCAGCAGCTTGGCCAGGGGACTAGCGGGATACAATGAGCAGTTCTTC.

In DNA, the CDR3 is TGTGCCAGTAGACCTGAGACAGGTATCGAGACCCAGTACTTC. Translated: CASRPETGIETQYF. The rearrangement joins TRBV19 to TRBJ2-5; tentative D call: TRBD1 (6 bases). Germline V gene data show CDR1 as LNHDA and CDR2 as SQIVND (reference sequence). There are 14 residues in the CDR3. Trimming pared 6 bases from V and 5 bases from J, leaving 16 bases between.

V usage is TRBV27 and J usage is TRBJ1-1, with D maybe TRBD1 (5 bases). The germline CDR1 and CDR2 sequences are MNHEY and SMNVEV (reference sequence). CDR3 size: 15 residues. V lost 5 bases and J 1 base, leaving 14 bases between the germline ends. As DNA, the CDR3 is TGTGCCAGCAGTCCCGACCTGACAGAGAACACTGAAGCTTTCTTT. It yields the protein CASSPDLTENTEAFF.

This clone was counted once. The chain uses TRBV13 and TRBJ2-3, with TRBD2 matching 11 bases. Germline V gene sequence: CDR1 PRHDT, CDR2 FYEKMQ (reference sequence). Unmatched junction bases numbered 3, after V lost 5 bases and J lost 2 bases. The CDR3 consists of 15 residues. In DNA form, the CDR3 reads TGTGCCAGCAGCCCGGGACTAGCGGACACAGATACGCAGTATTTT. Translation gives CASSPGLADTDTQYF. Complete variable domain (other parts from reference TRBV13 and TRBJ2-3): AAGVIQSPRHLIKEKRETATLKCYPIPRHDTVYWYQQGPGQDPQFLISFYEKMQSDKGSIPDRFSAQQFSDYHSELNMSSLELGDSALYFCASSPGLADTDTQYFGPGTRLTVL.

The CDR3 reads CASSFLGDRAYEQYF. In nucleotides, the CDR3 is TGTGCCAGCAGTTTCCTCGGGGACAGGGCCTACGAGCAGTACTTC. V gene TRBV28 combines with J gene TRBJ2-7; 9 nucleotides line up with TRBD1. CDR1 is MDHEN, CDR2 SYDVKM, per germline. The CDR3 totals 15 residues. V trimming: 3 bases; J trimming: 2 bases; junction bases outside the gene matches: 5.

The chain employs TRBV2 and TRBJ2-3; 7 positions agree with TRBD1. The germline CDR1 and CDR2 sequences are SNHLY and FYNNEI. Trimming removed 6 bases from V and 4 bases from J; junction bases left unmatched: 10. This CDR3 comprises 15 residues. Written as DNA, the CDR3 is TGTGCCAGCAGCGACGGGGACAGTCCGGCAGATACGCAGTATTTT. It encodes CASSDGDSPADTQYF.

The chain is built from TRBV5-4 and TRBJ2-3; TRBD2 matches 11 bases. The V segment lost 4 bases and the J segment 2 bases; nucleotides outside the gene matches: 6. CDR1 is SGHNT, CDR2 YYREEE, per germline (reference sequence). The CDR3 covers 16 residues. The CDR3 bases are TGTGCCAGCAGCCCCCTGGGACTAGCGGACACAGATACGCAGTATTTT. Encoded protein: CASSPLGLADTDTQYF.

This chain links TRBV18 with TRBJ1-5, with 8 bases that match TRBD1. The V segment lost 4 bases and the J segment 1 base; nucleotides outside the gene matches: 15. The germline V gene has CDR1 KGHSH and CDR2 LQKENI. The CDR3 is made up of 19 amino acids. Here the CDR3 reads CASSLSPGQDISSNQPQHF. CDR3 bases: TGTGCCAGCTCACTATCGCCGGGACAGGATATTTCGAGCAATCAGCCCCAGCATTTT.

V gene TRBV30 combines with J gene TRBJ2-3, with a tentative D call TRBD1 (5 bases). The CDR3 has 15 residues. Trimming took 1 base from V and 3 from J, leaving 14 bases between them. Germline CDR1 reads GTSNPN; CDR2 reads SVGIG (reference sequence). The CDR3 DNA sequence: TGTGCCTGGAGTGCTACAGGTCTCTCGACAGATACGCAGTATTTT. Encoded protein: CAWSATGLSTDTQYF. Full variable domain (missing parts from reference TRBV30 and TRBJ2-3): SQTIHQWPATLVQPVGSPLSLECTVEGTSNPNLYWYRQAAGRGLQLLFYSVGIGQISSEVPQNLSASRPQDRQFILSSKKLLLSDSGFYLCAWSATGLSTDTQYFGPGTRLTVL.

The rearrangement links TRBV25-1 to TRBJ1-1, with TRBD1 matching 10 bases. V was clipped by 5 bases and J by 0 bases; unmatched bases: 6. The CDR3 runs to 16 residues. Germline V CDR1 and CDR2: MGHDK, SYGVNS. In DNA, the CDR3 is TGTGCCAGCAGTCTTACCGGGACAGGGGTGAACACTGAAGCTTTCTTT. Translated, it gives CASSLTGTGVNTEAFF.

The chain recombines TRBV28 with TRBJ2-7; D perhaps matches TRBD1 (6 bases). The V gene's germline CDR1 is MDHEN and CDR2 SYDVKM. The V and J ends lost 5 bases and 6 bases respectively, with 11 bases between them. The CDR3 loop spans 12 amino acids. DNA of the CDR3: TGTGCCAGCAGTCCCGCAGGGGTCGAGCAGTACTTC. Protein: CASSPAGVEQYF.

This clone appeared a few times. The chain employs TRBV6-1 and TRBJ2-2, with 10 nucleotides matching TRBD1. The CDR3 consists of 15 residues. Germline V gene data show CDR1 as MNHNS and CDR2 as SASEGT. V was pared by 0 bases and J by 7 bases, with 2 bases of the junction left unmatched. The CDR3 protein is CASSEADRGSGELFF. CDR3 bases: TGTGCCAGCAGTGAAGCGGACAGGGGGAGCGGGGAGCTGTTTTTT.

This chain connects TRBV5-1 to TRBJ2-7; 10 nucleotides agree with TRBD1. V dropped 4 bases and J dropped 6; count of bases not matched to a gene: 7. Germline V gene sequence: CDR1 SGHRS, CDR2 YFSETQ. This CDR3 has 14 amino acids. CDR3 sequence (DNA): TGCGCCAGCAGCCCGGGACAGGGGAATACCGAGCAGTACTTC. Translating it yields CASSPGQGNTEQYF.

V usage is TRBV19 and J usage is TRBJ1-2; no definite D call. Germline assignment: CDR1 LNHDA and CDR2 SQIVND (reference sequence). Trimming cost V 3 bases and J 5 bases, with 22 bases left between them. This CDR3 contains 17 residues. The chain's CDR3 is CASSITLSRGSGYGYTF. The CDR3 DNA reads TGTGCCAGTAGTATTACTTTATCCAGAGGGTCGGGGTATGGCTACACCTTC.

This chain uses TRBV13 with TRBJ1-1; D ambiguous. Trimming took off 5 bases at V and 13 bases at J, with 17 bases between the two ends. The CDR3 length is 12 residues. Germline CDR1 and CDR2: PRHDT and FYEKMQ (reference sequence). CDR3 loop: CASSLDPEEGFF. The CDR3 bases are TGTGCCAGCAGCCTAGACCCAGAAGAGGGTTTCTTT. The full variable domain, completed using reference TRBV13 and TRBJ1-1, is AAGVIQSPRHLIKEKRETATLKCYPIPRHDTVYWYQQGPGQDPQFLISFYEKMQSDKGSIPDRFSAQQFSDYHSELNMSSLELGDSALYFCASSLDPEEGFFGQGTRLTVV.